The entry below describes one T cell receptor beta chain. The antigen is undetermined. The authors split each subset's genomic DNA evenly across several immunoSEQ plates. TCRdb keeps only in-frame clones here, not all; method: immunoSEQ multiplex PCR. The repertoire has around 500,000 clones, roughly 83% of them found once; the top ten carry roughly 13%. The sample belongs to a study of shared clonotypes between healthy human individuals. Study-wide results and caveats: Depth of sequencing was expected to influence donor clonotype sharing. The sampled material consisted only of blood, and tissue repertoires are likely to differ. Since donors were few, the genetic and exposure-history diversity represented was limited.

CDR3 length: 13 residues. From germline, CDR1 is LNHDA and CDR2 SQIVND (reference sequence). V lost 6 bases and J lost 4, with 12 bases in between. The chain has TRBV19 and TRBJ2-5; D may correspond to TRBD1 or TRBD2 (5 bases each). This sequence originates from a woman between 35 and 50 years old in good health. Some clones in this sample may be carry-over from other donors' samples. The sequencing sample was made of PBMCs. The CDR3 DNA is TGTGCCAGTAGCAAGGGACCGCGAGAGACCCAGTACTTC. This codes for CASSKGPRETQYF.